Below are 14 T cell receptor beta chains sequenced from a single sample in a study of identical twins. From the 5' RACE reads, TCRdb called clonotypes with MiXCR, one entry per CDR3 protein. The table lists 1.5 million to 2 million distinct CDR3 sequences, under 35% of them singletons. The source material was cord blood. These TCRs come from a newborn girl in good health.

The rearrangement joins TRBV20-1 to TRBJ2-7; D remains unclear. This CDR3 is 14 amino acids long. Trimming cost V 4 bases and J 7 bases, with 20 bases left between them. Germline CDR1 DFQATT, CDR2 SNEGSKA (reference sequence). In nucleotides, the CDR3 is TGCAGTGCTATGACCCCGGGCCCTTACAATGAGCAGTACTTC. Amino acids: CSAMTPGPYNEQYF.

This clonotype was seen ten or more times. J is TRBJ1-2 and V is TRBV3-1; 7 positions match TRBD1. The CDR3 runs 13 residues. Germline CDR1 reads LGHDT; CDR2 reads YNNKEL (reference sequence). J lost 4 bases, V lost 4 bases, and 3 bases had no gene match. The CDR3 reads CASSRTGPYGYTF. For the CDR3, the DNA is TGTGCCAGCAGCCGGACAGGTCCCTATGGCTACACCTTC. The whole variable domain, remainder taken from reference TRBV3-1 and TRBJ1-2, is DTAVSQTPKYLVTQMGNDKSIKCEQNLGHDTMYWYKQDSKKFLKIMFSYNNKELIINETVPNRFSPKSPDKAHLNLHINSLELGDSAVYFCASSRTGPYGYTFGSGTRLTVV.

This clonotype was detected only a few times. V is TRBV21-1 and J is TRBJ2-5; TRBD2, the table's D call, was not compared with the DNA. TRBV21-1 is a recognized pseudogene. This CDR3 contains 18 residues. CDR3: CASSKVPSGYKLQETQYF. As DNA, the CDR3 is TGTGCCAGCAGCAAAGTTCCCAGCGGGTATAAACTGCAAGAGACCCAGTACTTC.

The chain has TRBV6-1 and TRBJ1-1; D is perhaps TRBD1 (5 bases). This CDR3 has 14 amino acids. Germline assignment: CDR1 MNHNS and CDR2 SASEGT. The V end was cut by 10 bases, the J end by 1 base, with 16 bases between. This CDR3 reads CATKIRQPNTEAFF. The CDR3 DNA reads as TGTGCCACAAAGATTCGACAGCCGAACACTGAAGCTTTCTTT.

As regards this clonotype: It may be a read error: a sequence one base away is much more abundant. The chain couples TRBV5-1 to TRBJ1-2, with unresolved D. Germline V lookup: CDR1 SGHRS, CDR2 YFSETQ. The CDR3 spans 11 residues. The CDR3 coding sequence is TGCGCCAGCAGCTTGAAGGGAGGCTGCACCTTC. It yields the protein CASSLKGGCTF. The whole variable domain, filled in from reference TRBV5-1 and TRBJ1-2, reads KAGVTQTPRYLIKTRGQQVTLSCSPISGHRSVSWYQQTPGQGLQFLFEYFSETQRNKGNFPGRFSGRQFSNSRSEMNVSTLELGDSALYLCASSLKGGCTFGSGTRLTVV.

DNA for the CDR3: TGCGCCAGCAGCCCAGGACTAGCGGTTGGAAGAAATGAGCAGTTCTTC. Its protein product is CASSPGLAVGRNEQFF. This sequence joins TRBV4-1 and TRBJ2-1, with 10 bases identical to TRBD2. Germline values: CDR1 MGHRA, CDR2 YSYEKL. V shed 4 bases and J 7 bases; nucleotides not matched to a gene: 10. This CDR3 region has 16 residues.

This clonotype was seen more than once but under ten times. The chain employs TRBV12-3 or TRBV12-4 and TRBJ2-4; tentative D call: TRBD2 (5 bases). The length of the CDR3 is 15 residues. The ends were cut back, 0 bases at V and 3 bases at J, with 9 bases in the middle. The CDR3 reads CASSLAGAIKNIQYF. CDR3 DNA: TGTGCCAGCAGTTTAGCGGGAGCTATCAAAAACATTCAGTACTTC.

This chain links TRBV18 with TRBJ2-7, with TRBD2 matching 8 bases. Germline V CDR1 and CDR2: KGHSH, LQKENI. There are 17 residues in the CDR3. Trimming cost V 1 base and J 0 bases; bases outside gene matches: 8. CDR3 nucleotides: TGTGCCAGCTCACCACTAGCGCCTAGCGGGTACTCCTACGAGCAGTACTTC. Protein product: CASSPLAPSGYSYEQYF.

This clonotype was picked up a small number of times. The genes are TRBV5-5 and TRBJ2-4, with D possibly matching TRBD2 (5 bases). The DNA matches TRBJ2-7 better at its end, which makes the J call doubtful. The germline gives CDR1 SGHKS, CDR2 YYEKEE (reference sequence). The CDR3 runs to 15 residues. The CDR3 DNA is TGTGCCAGCAGCTTGGCTTCGGGGTTGGCCTACGAGCAGTACTTC. Protein sequence: CASSLASGLAYEQYF.

The chain couples TRBV15 to TRBJ1-6; D remains ambiguous. CDR1 and CDR2 (germline): LNHNV, YYDKDF (reference sequence). V lost 1 base to trimming and J lost 0 bases, with 7 bases between them. This CDR3 has 16 residues. CDR3 DNA sequence: TGTGCCACCAGCAGAGTGGGGAGCTCCTATAATTCACCCCTCCACTTT. Residues: CATSRVGSSYNSPLHF.

Turning to this clonotype: The junction does not match germline at one end; this may be a read error. The rearrangement links TRBV3-1 to TRBJ2-7; D is undetermined. The V gene's germline CDR1 is LGHDT and CDR2 YNNKEL (reference sequence). This CDR3 is built from 15 residues. CDR3 coding DNA: TGTGCCAGCAGCCAACAACTGGGAAGCTCCTACGAGCGGTACTTC. As protein: CASSQQLGSSYERYF.

This sequence joins TRBV20-1 and TRBJ1-2; no clear D. The CDR3 covers 14 residues. Per germline, CDR1 DFQATT and CDR2 SNEGSKA (reference sequence). With 5 bases removed from V and 0 bases from J, the gap between germline ends came to 13 bases. This CDR3 is CSAEEQIANYGYTF. CDR3 in DNA: TGCAGTGCTGAGGAACAGATAGCTAACTATGGCTACACCTTC.

The J gene is TRBJ2-5, the V gene TRBV25-1, with D possibly matching TRBD2 (6 bases). The germline V and J ends were trimmed by 6 bases and 13 bases, with 15 bases remaining between them. Germline CDR1 is MGHDK and CDR2 is SYGVNS. The CDR3 sequence is 11 residues long. The CDR3 reads CASRRSRTMYF. CDR3 DNA: TGTGCCAGCAGGAGGTCCCGGACTATGTACTTC.

This clonotype was detected a few times. The V call is TRBV12-3 or TRBV12-4, the J call TRBJ2-2; D tentatively reads TRBD1 or TRBD2 (5 bases each). The CDR3 totals 16 residues. V lost 5 bases, J lost 1 base, and 14 bases lay in between. This CDR3 reads CASSPSGRRNTGELFF. CDR3 coding DNA: TGTGCCAGCAGTCCCTCGGGACGGAGGAACACCGGGGAGCTGTTTTTT.